These 21 T cell receptor beta chains were sequenced from one sample in a study of shared clonotypes between healthy human individuals. As defined, naive CD8 cells were CD45RO-negative and positively selected for CCR7, with terminally differentiated effector memory CD45RA+ cells excluded. The protocol was immunoSEQ multiplex PCR, while the TCRdb copy is restricted to in-frame clones and leaves out a portion. The table includes around 2.1 million clones, roughly 91% detected once. Sequenced material: naive CD8+ T cells from PBMCs. All receptors derive from a young man in good health. Some clones in this sample may be carry-over from other donors' samples.

Worth noting for this clone: The same CDR3 is also encoded by other DNA sequences in this sample. This chain connects TRBV9 to TRBJ2-7; no clear D. Trimming stripped 3 bases from V and 0 bases from J, with 7 bases between. CDR3 length: 13 amino acids. The germline V gene encodes CDR1 SGDLS and CDR2 YYNGEE. CDR3 in amino acids: CASSETDSYEQYF. In DNA, the CDR3 is TGTGCCAGCAGCGAAACGGACTCCTACGAGCAGTACTTC.

As regards this clone: Distinct nucleotide sequences in the sample also encode this CDR3. The chain has TRBV29-1 and TRBJ2-2, with D maybe TRBD2 (5 bases). Trimming removed 7 bases at V and 5 bases at J, with 11 bases between. Germline lookup yields CDR1 SQVTM and CDR2 ANQGSEA. There are 12 residues in the CDR3. CDR3 in amino acids: CSALRGTGELFF. The CDR3 bases are TGCAGCGCTCTACGGGGAACCGGGGAGCTGTTTTTT.

The chain combines TRBV28 with TRBJ1-2, with a weak D call TRBD1 (5 bases). The CDR3 contains 13 residues. The V end lost 7 bases, the J end lost 5 bases, and 14 bases lay between the germline ends. CDR1 is MDHEN and CDR2 is SYDVKM in the germline V gene. For the CDR3, the DNA is TGTGCCAGCATTAATGACAGAGATTATGGCTACACCTTC. Its translation: CASINDRDYGYTF.

This rearrangement joins TRBV9 to TRBJ2-1; 10 bases fit TRBD2. The germline V gene has CDR1 SGDLS and CDR2 YYNGEE. V gave up 6 bases and J gave up 4 bases; unmatched junction bases: 7. The CDR3 is 15 amino acids. CDR3 region: CASNPGLAVYNEQFF. CDR3 nucleotides: TGTGCCAGCAACCCTGGACTAGCGGTTTACAATGAGCAGTTCTTC. Supplemented by reference TRBV9 and TRBJ2-1, the full variable domain reads DSGVTQTPKHLITATGQRVTLRCSPRSGDLSVYWYQQSLDQGLQFLIQYYNGEERAKGNILERFSAQQFPDLHSELNLSSLELGDSALYFCASNPGLAVYNEQFFGPGTRLTVL.

This clone was recorded once. This sequence joins TRBV30 and TRBJ1-2; a possible D gene is TRBD1 (5 bases). The CDR3 loop spans 13 amino acids. Germline V gene data show CDR1 as GTSNPN and CDR2 as SVGIG (reference sequence). The V and J ends lost 7 bases and 2 bases respectively, with 14 bases between them. CDR3 residues: CAFDVGANYGYTF. The CDR3 nucleotides read TGTGCCTTTGATGTTGGGGCGAACTATGGCTACACCTTC.

As concerns this clone: This CDR3 is also generated by other DNA sequences in the sample. The rearrangement joins TRBV28 to TRBJ2-7; D is uncertain. V was clipped by 5 bases and J by 3 bases, with 5 bases between them. Germline CDR1 is MDHEN and CDR2 is SYDVKM. This CDR3 region has 11 residues. In DNA, the CDR3 is TGTGCCAGCAGTCCTCGCTACGAGCAGTACTTC. Amino acids: CASSPRYEQYF.

The chain links TRBV7-2 to TRBJ1-3; TRBD1 matches at 8 bases. This CDR3 region has 15 residues. From germline, CDR1 is SGHTA and CDR2 FQGNSA. V trimming: 5 bases; J trimming: 4 bases; junction bases outside the gene matches: 7. The CDR3: CASSPDRAGGNTIYF. The CDR3 bases are TGTGCCAGCAGCCCGGACAGGGCGGGAGGAAACACCATATATTTT. The full variable domain, with the rest looked up from reference TRBV7-2 and TRBJ1-3, is GAGVSQSPSNKVTEKGKDVELRCDPISGHTALYWYRQSLGQGLEFLIYFQGNSAPDKSGLPSDRFSAERTGGSVSTLTIQRTQQEDSAVYLCASSPDRAGGNTIYFGEGSWLTVV.

This chain joins TRBV4-3 and TRBJ2-4; maybe TRBD1 (5 bases). V was pared by 2 bases and J by 0 bases, with 14 bases between. The CDR3 is made up of 17 amino acids. Germline V lookup: CDR1 LGHNA, CDR2 YSLEER. DNA for the CDR3: TGCGCCAGCAGCCAACTCTGGGGCCCGTTAGCCAAAAACATTCAGTACTTC. Its translation: CASSQLWGPLAKNIQYF.

This chain connects TRBV7-2 to TRBJ2-1, with a possible D match to TRBD1 (6 bases). The V gene lost 7 bases and the J gene lost 1 base, with 11 bases spanning the gap. Per the germline V gene, CDR1 is SGHTA and CDR2 is FQGNSA. The length of the CDR3 is 14 residues. In nucleotides, the CDR3 is TGTGCCAGCATCAAACAGGGATCCTACAATGAGCAGTTCTTC. This translates into CASIKQGSYNEQFF.

V is TRBV7-9 and J is TRBJ2-5; perhaps D is TRBD1 or TRBD2 (5 bases each). The V gene's germline CDR1 is SEHNR and CDR2 FQNEAQ (reference sequence). Trimming pared 2 bases from V and 2 bases from J, leaving 9 bases between. The CDR3 totals 14 residues. The CDR3 nucleotides are TGTGCCAGCAGCTTAAGGGACCGTCAAGAGACCCAGTACTTC. The encoded protein is CASSLRDRQETQYF.

V and J are TRBV25-1 and TRBJ2-7, with D possibly matching TRBD2 (6 bases). V was cut by 2 bases and J by 7 bases, with 12 bases left in between. The CDR3 consists of 13 residues. The germline CDR1 and CDR2 sequences are MGHDK and SYGVNS. CDR3 coding DNA: TGTGCCAGCAGTGAAGTTGGGGGGAGAGAGCAGTACTTC. Its translation is CASSEVGGREQYF.

The chain is built from TRBV5-6 and TRBJ2-5; TRBD1 matches at 12 bases. Germline V lookup: CDR1 SGHDT, CDR2 YYEEEE. CDR3 length: 16 amino acids. The trim removed 4 bases at V and 4 bases at J, leaving 8 bases unmatched. CDR3 sequence reads: CASSPAGTGGLETQYF. The CDR3 region has the DNA TGTGCCAGCAGCCCCGCCGGGACAGGGGGCTTAGAGACCCAGTACTTC.

J is TRBJ1-2 and V is TRBV6-1; TRBD1 might be the D (5 bases). Germline-derived CDR1 and CDR2 are MNHNS and SASEGT. The CDR3 consists of 15 residues. Trimming took off 6 bases at V and 3 bases at J, with 17 bases between the two ends. CDR3 bases: TGTGCCAGCAGCCAAAGGACACCTACCCACTATGGCTACACCTTC. Translating it yields CASSQRTPTHYGYTF.

This chain uses TRBV9 with TRBJ1-1, with D maybe TRBD1 (6 bases). This CDR3 is built from 14 residues. Germline V gene sequence: CDR1 SGDLS, CDR2 YYNGEE. V was trimmed by 4 bases and J by 4 bases, leaving 14 bases between them. The chain's CDR3 is CASSPRGLSTEAFF. In DNA form, the CDR3 reads TGTGCCAGCAGCCCCAGGGGTTTAAGCACTGAAGCTTTCTTT.

The gene calls are TRBV7-9 and TRBJ2-7; 7 bases map to TRBD2. Per germline, CDR1 SEHNR and CDR2 FQNEAQ (reference sequence). The CDR3 sequence is 16 residues long. V was clipped by 5 bases and J by 2 bases; unmatched bases: 12. The CDR3 DNA reads TGTGCCAGCAGCCCGAGGATCAGCGGGGCTACCTACGAGCAGTACTTC. Amino acids: CASSPRISGATYEQYF. Complete variable domain (other parts from reference TRBV7-9 and TRBJ2-7): DTGVSQNPRHKITKRGQNVTFRCDPISEHNRLYWYRQTLGQGPEFLTYFQNEAQLEKSRLLSDRFSAERPKGSFSTLEIQRTEQGDSAMYLCASSPRISGATYEQYFGPGTRLTVT.

The V and J genes are TRBV7-3 and TRBJ2-3, with a possible D match to TRBD1 (5 bases). This CDR3 comprises 14 residues. Germline V lookup: CDR1 SGHTA, CDR2 FQGTGA. Trimming shortened V by 4 bases and J by 2 bases, and 10 bases separated the two germline ends. The CDR3 reads CASSSGGATDTQYF. The CDR3 bases are TGTGCCAGCAGCTCGGGTGGGGCCACAGATACGCAGTATTTT.

V usage is TRBV2 and J usage is TRBJ2-7; D tentatively fits TRBD1 or TRBD2 (7 bases each). The CDR3 has 15 amino acids. The germline V and J ends were trimmed by 4 bases and 3 bases, with 16 bases remaining between them. CDR1 and CDR2 from the germline V gene are SNHLY and FYNNEI. CDR3 bases: TGTGCCAGCAGTGCAGGGGGGGCTCCCCTCTACGAGCAGTACTTC. This sequence encodes CASSAGGAPLYEQYF.

This chain links TRBV30 with TRBJ2-7; the D call may be TRBD1 or TRBD2 (6 bases each). V dropped 8 bases and J dropped 7 bases, with 24 bases sitting between them. CDR3 size: 14 residues. Germline V CDR1 and CDR2: GTSNPN, SVGIG (reference sequence). CDR3: CALSTGRGGLEQYF. The CDR3 coding sequence is TGTGCCCTGAGTACAGGTCGTGGGGGGCTAGAGCAGTACTTC. Drawing the rest from reference TRBV30 and TRBJ2-7, the complete variable domain is SQTIHQWPATLVQPVGSPLSLECTVEGTSNPNLYWYRQAAGRGLQLLFYSVGIGQISSEVPQNLSASRPQDRQFILSSKKLLLSDSGFYLCALSTGRGGLEQYFGPGTRLTVT.

Worth noting for this clone: The same CDR3 can be traced to other DNA sequences in this sample. The chain carries TRBV11-2 and TRBJ2-1, with 13 bases that match TRBD2. Germline CDR1 and CDR2: SGHAT and FQNNGV. The CDR3 contains 15 residues. The ends lost 5 bases at V and 7 bases at J; junction bases unmatched: 5. In nucleotides, the CDR3 is TGTGCCAGCAGCCCTCGGACTAGCGGGAGAAATGAGCAGTTCTTC. Its protein is CASSPRTSGRNEQFF.

The chain couples TRBV29-1 to TRBJ2-3; the D call may be TRBD1 or TRBD2 (6 bases each). This CDR3 is built from 14 residues. The germline V gene has CDR1 SQVTM and CDR2 ANQGSEA. V was shortened by 6 bases and J by 6 bases, with 19 bases between the two germline ends. Here the CDR3 reads CSVDPPGEADTQYF. CDR3 in DNA: TGCAGCGTCGACCCCCCAGGGGAGGCTGATACGCAGTATTTT.

The chain couples TRBV28 to TRBJ2-1; D is undetermined. CDR1 and CDR2 from the germline V gene are MDHEN and SYDVKM. Trimming took off 9 bases at V and 0 bases at J, with 12 bases between the two ends. This CDR3 is 14 amino acids long. The CDR3 loop is CASRSPSSYNEQFF. The CDR3 DNA reads as TGTGCCAGTCGATCCCCGAGCTCCTACAATGAGCAGTTCTTC.